This T cell receptor beta chain was sequenced during a study of T cells in localized non-small cell lung cancer. Clones were read by immunoSEQ multiplex PCR, and TCRdb kept only the in-frame ones, dropping some. The sample lists approximately 88,000 clones, roughly 93% occurring once. Overall study results and limits: Heterogeneity is still possible, as just one tumor region was sequenced. Appearing in adjacent lung were a median about 59 of the top 100 tumor clones.

As regards this clone: What it recognizes is unknown.

Trimming shortened V by 5 bases and J by 4 bases, and 11 bases separated the two germline ends. Per the germline V gene, CDR1 is SGHVS and CDR2 is FQNEAQ. The CDR3 spans 13 residues. The rearrangement joins TRBV7-8 to TRBJ1-2; the D gene is possibly TRBD1 (6 bases). The receptor's source is a woman aged 35-75 years with stage II squamous cell lung carcinoma. This sample comprised PBMCs, obtained before any cancer treatment. Here the CDR3 DNA reads TGTGCCAGCAGCGGGACAACCGGCTATGGCTACACCTTC. Translating gives CASSGTTGYGYTF.